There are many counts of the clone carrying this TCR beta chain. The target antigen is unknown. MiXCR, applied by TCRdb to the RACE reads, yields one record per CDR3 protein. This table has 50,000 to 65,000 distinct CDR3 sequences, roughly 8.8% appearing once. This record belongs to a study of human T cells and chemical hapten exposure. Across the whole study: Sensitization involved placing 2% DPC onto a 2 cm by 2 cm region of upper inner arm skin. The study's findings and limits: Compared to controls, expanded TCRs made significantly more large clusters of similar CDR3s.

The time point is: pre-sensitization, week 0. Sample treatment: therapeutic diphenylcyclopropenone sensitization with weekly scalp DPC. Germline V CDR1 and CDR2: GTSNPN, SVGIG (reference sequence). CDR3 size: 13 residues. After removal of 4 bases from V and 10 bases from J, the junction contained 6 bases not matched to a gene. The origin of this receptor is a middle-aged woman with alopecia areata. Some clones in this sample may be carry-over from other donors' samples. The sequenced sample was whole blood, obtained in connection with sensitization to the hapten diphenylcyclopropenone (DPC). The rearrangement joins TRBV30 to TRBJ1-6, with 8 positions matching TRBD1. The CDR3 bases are TGTGCCTGGATGGGACAGGTACACTCACCCCTCCACTTT. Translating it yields CAWMGQVHSPLHF.